These 13 T cell receptor beta chains came from one sample sequenced in a study of T cell responses to AZD1222 COVID-19 vaccine (dated by TCRdb to the early 2020s). Library preparation employed the immunoSEQ multiplex PCR assay. TCRdb limited this immuneACCESS table to in-frame rearrangements with V and J called. A share of clones is missing; checked studies link under half to unresolved V genes, and the rest is unexplained. A total of some 130,000 clones appear in this sample, around 86% of them only once. The ten largest clones add up to more than 20% of the sample. Read against the paper, the sample's time point label means: baseline before first vaccination. The sequences come from peripheral blood, collected on day 0 of AZD1222 vaccination. The source is an adult in good health.

The gene calls are TRBV19 and TRBJ2-7, with 8 bases that match TRBD1. The V gene's germline CDR1 is LNHDA and CDR2 SQIVND (reference sequence). The CDR3 runs 15 residues. V dropped 7 bases and J dropped 1; count of bases not matched to a gene: 9. The CDR3 region is CASILQGQESYEQYF. As DNA, the CDR3 is TGTGCCAGTATCCTGCAGGGACAGGAGTCCTACGAGCAGTACTTC.

The chain couples TRBV7-3 to TRBJ2-3; 9 bases are shared with TRBD2. The germline V gene has CDR1 SGHTA and CDR2 FQGTGA. The CDR3 totals 16 residues. With 2 bases clipped from V and 2 bases from J, the junction kept 5 bases outside the gene matches. For the CDR3, the DNA is TGTGCCAGCAGCTTAGGGTTAGCGGGGGACACAGATACGCAGTATTTT. This translates into CASSLGLAGDTDTQYF.

The chain carries TRBV7-9 and TRBJ1-5; weak D call: TRBD1 (6 bases). Germline lookup yields CDR1 SEHNR and CDR2 FQNEAQ (reference sequence). This CDR3 contains 15 residues. The V end was cut by 4 bases, the J end by 5 bases, with 15 bases between. The CDR3, as DNA: TGTGCCAGCAGCTCCGACGGGGGGGCATATCAGCCCCAGCATTTT. Its translation: CASSSDGGAYQPQHF.

This chain joins TRBV29-1 and TRBJ2-7; D not resolved. Deletions cut 4 bases from V and 5 bases from J, with 9 bases between. The germline gives CDR1 SQVTM, CDR2 ANQGSEA. This CDR3 is 11 amino acids long. The CDR3 reads CSVGLLDEQYF. The CDR3 DNA is TGCAGCGTTGGACTCTTGGACGAGCAGTACTTC.

The V and J genes are TRBV4-3 and TRBJ2-3, with D perhaps TRBD1 (6 bases). Deletions cut 3 bases from V and 5 bases from J, with 15 bases between. This CDR3 region has 15 residues. Germline CDR1 reads LGHNA; CDR2 reads YSLEER. The CDR3 loop is CASSQGTRGEDTQYF. CDR3 DNA sequence: TGCGCCAGCAGCCAGGGCACCAGGGGCGAAGATACGCAGTATTTT.

CDR3 region: CAISGLPSLTGELFF. For the CDR3, the DNA is TGTGCCATCAGCGGGTTACCCTCTCTCACCGGGGAGCTGTTTTTT. J is TRBJ2-2 and V is TRBV10-3; D is ambiguous. The CDR3 is made up of 15 amino acids. Germline CDR1 is ENHRY and CDR2 is SYGVKD. Trimming removed 6 bases at V and 4 bases at J, with 15 bases between.

This clone was picked up one time. The gene calls are TRBV18 and TRBJ2-1, with TRBD2 matching over 9 bases. V gave up 1 base and J gave up 9 bases; unmatched junction bases: 10. Germline V CDR1 and CDR2: KGHSH, LQKENI. The CDR3 extends over 16 amino acids. Here the CDR3 reads CASSPLGPSGAVEQFF. The CDR3 DNA sequence: TGTGCCAGCTCACCACTGGGGCCTAGCGGGGCGGTTGAGCAGTTCTTC.

The CDR3 sequence: CAISVQTGDGYNEQFF. CDR3 coding DNA: TGTGCCATCAGTGTACAAACAGGGGATGGATACAATGAGCAGTTCTTC. V usage is TRBV10-3 and J usage is TRBJ2-1; 7 bases align to TRBD1. Trimming removed 4 bases from V and 4 bases from J; junction bases left unmatched: 10. The CDR3 consists of 16 residues. From germline, CDR1 is ENHRY and CDR2 SYGVKD.

The chain combines TRBV11-3 with TRBJ2-7; weak D call: TRBD1 (6 bases). Germline V gives CDR1 SGHNT, CDR2 YENEEA. CDR3 size: 10 residues. The CDR3 sequence: CKSGGDEQYF. As DNA, the CDR3 is TGTAAATCTGGGGGCGACGAGCAGTACTTC.

The gene calls are TRBV3-1 (or the pseudogene TRBV3-2) and TRBJ2-7, with 7 bases identical to TRBD1. The ends lost 1 base at V and 5 bases at J; junction bases unmatched: 5. The length of the CDR3 is 14 residues. CDR1 is LGHDT, CDR2 YNNKEL, per germline (reference sequence). CDR3 in amino acids: CASSQGVTGNEQYF. DNA of the CDR3: TGTGCCAGCAGCCAAGGGGTGACAGGGAACGAGCAGTACTTC.

The rearrangement links TRBV24-1 to TRBJ1-2; D remains ambiguous. Trimming removed 5 bases at V and 5 bases at J, with 8 bases between. This CDR3 has 12 amino acids. The germline V gene encodes CDR1 KGHDR and CDR2 SFDVKD. The CDR3 region is CATSAAEYGYTF. DNA for the CDR3: TGTGCCACCAGTGCTGCGGAATATGGCTACACCTTC.

This chain links TRBV10-2 with TRBJ2-1; 7 bases line up with TRBD2. This CDR3 is 16 amino acids long. Per the germline V gene, CDR1 is WSHSY and CDR2 is SAAADI. V shed 3 bases, J shed 1 base, and the junction held 6 bases outside the gene matches. The DNA of the CDR3 is TGCGCCAGCAGTGACTCTTCGCGGGGGTCCTACAATGAGCAGTTCTTC. Translation: CASSDSSRGSYNEQFF.

The chain's CDR3 is CASSLGAGLGTGELFF. DNA of the CDR3: TGTGCCAGCAGCCTGGGGGCAGGGTTGGGCACCGGGGAGCTGTTTTTT. The J gene is TRBJ2-2, the V gene TRBV27, with TRBD1 as a possible D gene (6 bases). CDR3 length: 16 amino acids. In germline, CDR1 is MNHEY, CDR2 SMNVEV (reference sequence). Trimming cost V 6 bases and J 4 bases, with 18 bases left between them.